Below, one T cell receptor (beta chain) is given with its context. Its antigen remains unknown. Deep-level settings were used for running the assay. Here immunoSEQ multiplex PCR was the method, and the copy in TCRdb shows in-frame clones only, minus some. The sample lists about 990,000 clones; 78% were seen once. The data stem from a study of shared clonotypes between healthy human individuals. Study outcomes and limitations: Represented diversity, genetic and exposure-history alike, was limited by few donors. Depth was large, yet rarefaction showed that sorted-subset sequencing was incomplete. Clonotypes shared by all four donors outscored non-shared clonotypes in generation probability.

The V end lost 1 base, the J end lost 4 bases, and 8 bases lay between the germline ends. The CDR3 contains 13 residues. Germline V gives CDR1 SNHLY, CDR2 FYNNEI. J is TRBJ2-7 and V is TRBV2; D gene ambiguous. The sample was memory CD4+ T cells from PBMCs. Subset defined: CD45RA-negative fraction. The clonotype was recovered from a man between 18 and 29 years old in good health. Some clones in this sample may be carry-over from other donors' samples. The CDR3 nucleotides are TGTGCCAGCAGTGAAGAGACCCTTTACGAGCAGTACTTC. Its protein product is CASSEETLYEQYF.